Below, 18 T cell receptor beta chains from the same sample are listed, as sequenced in a study of cytomegalovirus exposure and HLA in healthy donors. Repertoires were generated with immunoSEQ multiplex PCR, while TCRdb's copy carries only in-frame clones and drops some. Here the sample spans about 130,000 clones, 75% to 90% being singletons. The sample was PBMCs. Every receptor here comes from a woman younger than 30 in good health and CMV-seronegative.

Only one count was recorded for this clone. This chain joins TRBV6-6 and TRBJ2-7; the D gene is possibly TRBD2 (6 bases). V lost 3 bases to trimming and J lost 6 bases, with 15 bases between them. The CDR3 is made up of 14 amino acids. The germline V gene encodes CDR1 MNHNY and CDR2 SVGAGI (reference sequence). CDR3: CASSYPGEGSEQYF. CDR3 DNA: TGTGCCAGCAGTTATCCGGGAGAGGGATCCGAGCAGTACTTC.

This clone was seen just once. The rearrangement uses TRBV29-1 and TRBJ2-6, with a weak D call TRBD1 (6 bases). CDR1 SQVTM and CDR2 ANQGSEA come from the germline V gene. Between the trimmed V and J ends, which lost 7 bases and 0 bases, there was a span of 16 bases. The CDR3 is made up of 16 amino acids. The chain's CDR3 is CSGRLQGRSGANVLTF. In nucleotides, the CDR3 is TGCAGCGGGCGGCTACAGGGCCGCTCTGGGGCCAACGTCCTGACTTTC.

The V gene is TRBV9, the J gene TRBJ2-5; D is perhaps TRBD2 (5 bases). V was cut by 0 bases and J by 1 base, with 7 bases left in between. CDR1 and CDR2 from the germline V gene are SGDLS and YYNGEE. The CDR3 consists of 14 residues. The CDR3 coding sequence is TGTGCCAGCAGCGTAGTTGCGGGCCAAGAGACCCAGTACTTC. This sequence encodes CASSVVAGQETQYF. Supplemented by reference TRBV9 and TRBJ2-5, the full variable domain reads DSGVTQTPKHLITATGQRVTLRCSPRSGDLSVYWYQQSLDQGLQFLIQYYNGEERAKGNILERFSAQQFPDLHSELNLSSLELGDSALYFCASSVVAGQETQYFGPGTRLLVL.

This chain links TRBV28 with TRBJ2-5; no definite D call. Looked up from germline, CDR1 is MDHEN and CDR2 is SYDVKM. The CDR3 covers 13 residues. V gave up 2 bases and J gave up 4 bases, with 8 bases separating them. The CDR3 region has the DNA TGTGCCAGCAGTTTAAGACAATTAGAGACCCAGTACTTC. It encodes CASSLRQLETQYF.

The chain carries TRBV6-5 and TRBJ1-5; D call uncertain. The CDR3 is 13 residues long. In germline, CDR1 is MNHEY, CDR2 SVGAGI. Trimming shortened V by 7 bases and J by 5 bases, and 12 bases separated the two germline ends. For the CDR3, the DNA is TGTGCCAGCAACAGAAGAACGGATCAGCCCCAGCATTTT. Translation: CASNRRTDQPQHF.

The chain is built from TRBV6-5 and TRBJ2-7; 9 nucleotides agree with TRBD1. This CDR3 spans 13 amino acids. J lost 4 bases, V lost 6 bases, and 4 bases had no gene match. CDR1 and CDR2 (germline): MNHEY, SVGAGI. The CDR3 region is CASRSGTGYEQYV. In DNA form, the CDR3 reads TGTGCCAGCAGGTCCGGGACAGGGTACGAGCAGTACGTC.

The V call is TRBV7-8, the J call TRBJ2-5; TRBD2 aligns across 8 bases. The germline gives CDR1 SGHVS, CDR2 FQNEAQ. The CDR3 runs to 16 residues. The V segment lost 2 bases and the J segment 0 bases; nucleotides outside the gene matches: 5. Written as DNA, the CDR3 is TGTGCCAGCAGCTTAAATAGCGGGGCGTACCAAGAGACCCAGTACTTC. Translating gives CASSLNSGAYQETQYF.

The genes are TRBV5-4 and TRBJ1-1; no clear D gene. Trimming pared 2 bases from V and 4 bases from J, leaving 15 bases between. The CDR3 length is 15 residues. From germline, CDR1 is SGHNT and CDR2 YYREEE (reference sequence). The CDR3: CASSFHSLEGTEAFF. The CDR3 DNA sequence: TGTGCCAGCAGCTTTCACAGCCTAGAGGGCACTGAAGCTTTCTTT.

This clone was detected once. The gene calls are TRBV30 and TRBJ1-5, with D tentatively TRBD1 (5 bases). The ends were cut back, 1 base at V and 2 bases at J, with 15 bases in the middle. Germline CDR1 GTSNPN, CDR2 SVGIG (reference sequence). The CDR3 is made up of 16 amino acids. The CDR3 protein is CAWSAPIGGGNQPQHF. DNA for the CDR3: TGTGCCTGGAGTGCCCCCATCGGGGGGGGCAATCAGCCCCAGCATTTT.

The sample holds one count of this clone. This sequence joins TRBV10-3 and TRBJ1-2; D is uncertain. Trimming left V 0 bases short and J 5 bases short, with 7 bases between. The CDR3 consists of 13 residues. The V gene's germline CDR1 is ENHRY and CDR2 SYGVKD. The DNA of the CDR3 is TGTGCCATCAGTGAGTCGACGGAGTATGGCTACACCTTC. This gives the protein CAISESTEYGYTF.

This clone occurred a few times. The V and J genes are TRBV9 and TRBJ2-7; D gene uncertain. Germline CDR1 reads SGDLS; CDR2 reads YYNGEE. The CDR3 consists of 14 residues. Trimming pared 0 bases from V and 3 bases from J, leaving 10 bases between. The CDR3 sequence: CASSVAPEDYEQYF. DNA for the CDR3: TGTGCCAGCAGCGTAGCACCCGAGGACTACGAGCAGTACTTC.

This clone has just one count. The chain uses TRBV5-1 and TRBJ2-3; 8 nucleotides match TRBD1. Unmatched junction bases numbered 2, after V lost 0 bases and J lost 2 bases. CDR3 length: 15 residues. From germline, CDR1 is SGHRS and CDR2 YFSETQ. CDR3 in amino acids: CASSLAGQATDTQYF. In nucleotides, the CDR3 is TGCGCCAGCAGCTTGGCGGGACAGGCCACAGATACGCAGTATTTT.

This clone appeared a few times. The J gene is TRBJ2-2, the V gene TRBV12-5; the D is unclear. This CDR3 spans 13 amino acids. V lost 0 bases and J lost 6, with 5 bases in between. The germline CDR1 and CDR2 sequences are LGHNT and FRNRAP. CDR3 in DNA: TGTGCTAGTGGTTTGGTGGCATCCGGGGAGCTGTTTTTT. Its translation: CASGLVASGELFF.

The J gene is TRBJ2-7, the V gene TRBV28, with 9 bases identical to TRBD2. Trimming removed 6 bases from V and 5 bases from J; junction bases left unmatched: 8. The CDR3 contains 14 residues. Looked up from germline, CDR1 is MDHEN and CDR2 is SYDVKM. The CDR3 sequence is CASSSRGGRHEQYF. CDR3 in DNA: TGTGCCAGCAGCTCGCGGGGGGGGAGGCACGAGCAGTACTTC.

The CDR3, as DNA: TGCGCCAGCAGTCCCGGGACAGGAGTTTTTTCCTCCTACGAGCAGTACGTC. As protein: CASSPGTGVFSSYEQYV. The gene calls are TRBV5-1 and TRBJ2-7, with 8 bases that match TRBD1. The CDR3 is 17 residues long. V gave up 5 bases and J gave up 0 bases; unmatched junction bases: 13. From germline, CDR1 is SGHRS and CDR2 YFSETQ.

The chain combines TRBV7-8 with TRBJ2-1; 9 nucleotides align to TRBD2. CDR3 length: 17 residues. Trimming removed 3 bases from V and 9 bases from J; junction bases left unmatched: 15. In germline, CDR1 is SGHVS, CDR2 FQNEAQ. DNA of the CDR3: TGTGCCAGCAGCTTTAAGCGGTACAGCGGGGGGTTCGGTGAGCAGTTCTTC. Its translation is CASSFKRYSGGFGEQFF.

CDR3 protein: CASSYLGGGELFF. CDR3 DNA: TGTGCCAGCAGTTACCTAGGTGGCGGGGAGCTGTTTTTT. This sequence joins TRBV6-5 and TRBJ2-2; D unresolved. This CDR3 contains 13 residues. Germline CDR1 is MNHEY and CDR2 is SVGAGI. V was pared by 2 bases and J by 7 bases, with 8 bases between.

The chain has TRBV7-7 and TRBJ2-1; 12 nucleotides agree with TRBD2. V shed 5 bases and J 9 bases; nucleotides not matched to a gene: 5. Germline CDR1 is SSHAT and CDR2 is FNYEAQ (reference sequence). The CDR3 has 14 amino acids. The DNA of the CDR3 is TGTGCCAGCAGCAGGACTAGCGGGACTACTGAGCAGTTCTTC. Translation: CASSRTSGTTEQFF.